Listed below are T cell receptor beta chains from one sample, sequenced in a study of T-cell reconstitution after alpha-beta-depleted transplantation in children. Each CDR3 protein gets one entry after TCRdb re-called the PCR reads with MiXCR. This sample has more than 200,000 distinct CDR3 sequences, with 7% to 9% found just once. The material sequenced was PBMCs, mostly from graft donor cells, taken 360 days after TCRalphabeta/CD19-depleted stem cell transplant. The receptors here all came from a male patient between 2 and 10 years old who had a stem cell transplant for acute myeloid leukemia, so the T cells may come from the graft donor. CDR3s include the opening cysteine and the closing phenylalanine or tryptophan. Each record gives: D gene, J gene, V gene, CDR3 protein. The D gene is left open where the match is weak.

>NA|TRBJ1-3|TRBV20-1
CSAEHRASGNTIYF
>NA|TRBJ2-7|TRBV6-2/TRBV6-3
CASSYLGVGYEQYF
>NA|TRBJ2-5|TRBV6-5
CASGGEWTQYF
>TRBD2|TRBJ2-1|TRBV4-1
CASSQDRGASGGNEQFF
>TRBD2|TRBJ2-7|TRBV12-5
CASGLFPGGIYEQYF
>NA|TRBJ1-1|TRBV20-1
CSARAGAFF
>TRBD1|TRBJ1-3|TRBV29-1
CSAPDRAGNTIYF
>NA|TRBJ1-4|TRBV12-3/TRBV12-4
CASSPWGANEKLFF
>NA|TRBJ2-3|TRBV10-3
CAISEQGGVFGYTQYF
>TRBD2|TRBJ2-1|TRBV7-3
CASSLRASGGVSSYNEQFF
>NA|TRBJ1-1|TRBV29-1
CSVSEGGNTEAFF
>NA|TRBJ1-6|TRBV6-5
CASSYSEGLSSYNSPLHF
>NA|TRBJ1-5|TRBV12-3/TRBV12-4
CASSYLGQWNQPQHF
>TRBD1|TRBJ2-2|TRBV5-6
CASSPGQGNTGELFF
>NA|TRBJ1-2|TRBV20-1
CSARGPPTPFNYGYTF
>TRBD1|TRBJ2-7|TRBV12-3/TRBV12-4
CASRDRAYEQYF
>TRBD2|TRBJ2-1|TRBV12-3/TRBV12-4
CASSPLLAGQEQFF
>NA|TRBJ2-7|TRBV29-1
CSVSGTEVFEQYF
>NA|TRBJ2-1|TRBV6-2/TRBV6-3
CASSPDSGAYNEQFF
>TRBD2|TRBJ2-1|TRBV19
CASSIAASGPFF
>TRBD1|TRBJ1-2|TRBV10-3
CAIRPTGEGYGYTF
>TRBD1|TRBJ2-2|TRBV2
CATRTTGKSGELFF
>NA|TRBJ2-7|TRBV6-5
CASSSRGEQYF
>TRBD1|TRBJ1-2|TRBV27
CASSPLDRGRNYGYTF
>NA|TRBJ2-5|TRBV6-5
CASSTSGLAREETQYF
>NA|TRBJ2-2|TRBV6-1
CASRRRTSYTGELFF
>NA|TRBJ2-3|TRBV12-3/TRBV12-4
CASRGRGESTQYF
>NA|TRBJ2-5|TRBV20-1
CSVSWIQETQYF
>NA|TRBJ2-5|TRBV5-1
CASSGIQGGRETQYF
>NA|TRBJ2-5|TRBV20-1
CSARDLKGEGETQYF
>NA|TRBJ2-3|TRBV11-1
CASSLGRDWNGDTQYF
>NA|TRBJ2-2|TRBV15
CATSRDRRLATNTGELFF
>TRBD1|TRBJ2-1|TRBV15
CATSRGRQGAGYGEQFF
>NA|TRBJ2-5|TRBV4-2
CASRSPDHQETQYF
>NA|TRBJ2-2|TRBV5-1
CASRKRENTGELFF
>TRBD1|TRBJ2-2|TRBV5-1
CASRLDRELNTGELFF
>TRBD2|TRBJ2-5|TRBV5-1
CASSLGLAGGADQETQYF
>NA|TRBJ1-2|TRBV7-8
CASSNSSGLNGYTF
>NA|TRBJ2-4|TRBV5-1
CASSLSVAGINIQYF
>TRBD2|TRBJ2-1|TRBV5-1
CASSLETGTSVNEQFF
>NA|TRBJ1-4|TRBV20-1
CSAREQWDEKLFF
>NA|TRBJ2-1|TRBV20-1
CSARSHGRRYYNEQFF
>NA|TRBJ2-3|TRBV7-2
CATHRGGSTDTQYF
>NA|TRBJ2-2|TRBV5-1
CASSSLGRKDTGELFF
>NA|TRBJ1-1|TRBV3-1
CASSPPGFGVAFF
>TRBD2|TRBJ2-3|TRBV4-2
CASRRGTGGLTDTQYF
>TRBD2|TRBJ2-1|TRBV4-2
CASSQHRLTSGIDEQFF
>NA|TRBJ2-3|TRBV7-2
CASSPGPVTDTQYF
>NA|TRBJ2-1|TRBV2
CASSVWSRGDNEQFF
>TRBD2|TRBJ2-1|TRBV24-1
CATSATSGVNEQFF
>TRBD2|TRBJ2-2|TRBV28
CASCLSRGLAGLRTGELFF
>NA|TRBJ2-4|TRBV6-2/TRBV6-3
CASSQQGADIQYF
>NA|TRBJ2-7|TRBV4-1
CASSQDVRSSYEQYF
>TRBD2|TRBJ2-3|TRBV6-5
CASSYGASGSSTDTQYF
>NA|TRBJ2-7|TRBV7-2
CASSGPETYEQYF
>NA|TRBJ2-3|TRBV7-2
CASSLGLYTQYF
>NA|TRBJ2-6|TRBV4-2
CASSPLGRPYSGANVLTF